This TCR beta chain was found in a study of response to subunit inactivated influenza vaccine. TCRdb re-called the RT-PCR reads with MiXCR, one entry per CDR3 protein. Of 650,000 to 850,000 distinct CDR3 sequences in the sample, around 13% are singletons; the top ten hold approximately 7%. Comments on this clonotype: Its antigen is not identified.

The germline V gene encodes CDR1 KGHSH and CDR2 LQKENI. The CDR3 is 15 residues long. Trimming took off 5 bases at V and 5 bases at J, with 19 bases between the two ends. Study-wide findings and caveats: Few additional T cells are recruited per seasonal influenza vaccination, authors suggested.

This specimen consisted of PBMCs from blood, obtained roughly 15 days before vaccination. The TCR sequence derives from a middle-aged man who received an inactivated influenza vaccine. The chain has TRBV18 and TRBJ2-7; D may correspond to TRBD1 or TRBD2 (5 bases each). DNA for the CDR3: TGTGCCAGCTCATCCAACGGGGCCGGCCCCAACGAGCAGTACTTC. Translation: CASSSNGAGPNEQYF.